This T cell receptor (beta chain) was retrieved from a study of long-term antiretroviral therapy in people with HIV. The CDR3 runs 14 residues. Germline loops: CDR1 MGHRA, CDR2 YSYEKL. The V end lost 4 bases, the J end lost 4 bases, and 13 bases lay between the germline ends. This clone was counted a single time. Runs used v3.0 of the immunoSEQ assay and were done at survey level. Libraries were prepared by immunoSEQ multiplex PCR; TCRdb keeps only in-frame clonotypes and omits some of them. The table records roughly 21,000 clones, 81% of them present only once. The chain recombines TRBV4-1 with TRBJ1-1; the D is unclear. The starting material was unsorted PBMCs, obtained 0.1 years before starting antiretroviral therapy. The TCR originated in a middle-aged man with HIV. CDR3: CASSPRHRATEAFF. The CDR3 DNA reads TGCGCCAGCAGCCCGCGCCATAGGGCCACTGAAGCTTTCTTT.